The source of this T cell receptor (beta chain) is a study of T-cell reconstitution after alpha-beta-depleted transplantation in children. Regarding the study as a whole: Several hundred expanded graft clones reportedly gave rise to the alpha-beta T cells present about two months after transplant. Some patients owed their high day-60 TCRbeta diversity to surviving recipient T cells and thymic progenitors.

The length of the CDR3 is 17 residues. Losses at the gene ends were 2 bases for V and 4 bases for J; bases not matched to a gene: 11. Germline V CDR1 and CDR2: MNHEY, SVGAGI. At least ten counts were recorded for this clonotype. Its target is unknown. This sample's TCRbeta library carried unique molecular identifier barcodes. Each CDR3 protein is one row after TCRdb ran MiXCR on the PCR reads. Of about 280,000 distinct CDR3 sequences in the sample, approximately 10% are singletons; the top ten hold about 20%. The sample consisted of peripheral blood, taken 180 days after TCRalphabeta/CD19-depleted stem cell transplant. This receptor was identified in a male patient between 2 and 15 years old who had a stem cell transplant for chronic granulomatous disease, so the T cells may come from the graft donor. This chain links TRBV6-5 with TRBJ2-1; TRBD1 matches 7 bases. The CDR3 sequence is CASSYGTGVVGYNEQFF. The CDR3 region has the DNA TGTGCCAGCAGTTACGGTACAGGGGTGGTCGGATACAATGAGCAGTTCTTC.